The text below deals with one T cell receptor (beta chain). Its antigen is unknown. The input lacks base qualities; no much larger clone sits a single base away. The germline V gene gives CDR1 as ENHRY and CDR2 as SYGVKD. V lost 3 bases and J lost 1 base, and the count of bases not matched to a germline gene is 2. The CDR3 contains 14 residues, cysteine and phenylalanine counted. Only the CDR3 DNA stays, 42 bases, in frame from base 1. The time point label on this specimen signifies: baseline before first vaccination. Vaccinee samples came from UK trials COV001 and COV002, including a single-blind randomized controlled phase 2/3 trial of AZD1222 (ChAdOx1 nCoV-19) in healthy adults. For TCRbeta chain sequencing, PBMC samples were collected from trial participants at day 0 and at day 28 after the second dose. The CDR3 regions of human TCRbeta chains were analyzed by immunosequencing. The original methods were these. Repertoire TCRs were matched against a reference library of SARS-CoV-2-specific TCRs generated with the MIRA antigen-specificity platform. Breadth meant the fraction of unique TCRs that were SARS-CoV-2-associated, whereas depth meant the fraction of total T cells that were SARS-CoV-2-associated. Each spike-specific TCR was assigned to its reactive spike region and to a CD4 or CD8 class using the MIRA data. Log10-transformed breadth and depth values were compared by one-way ANOVA with Sidak's multiple comparisons tests. Here the immuneACCESS table is served through TCRdb, limited to in-frame sequences with V and J called. Missing clones are a known gap in these copies; in checked studies unresolved V genes cover under half, and the rest lacks a known reason. Clone size and the V and J calls come from that table; the DNA yielded D and trimming. Counted in this sample were approximately 94,000 clones; 88% of them appeared once. The ten largest clones add up to about 1.7% of the sample.

This specimen comes from a study of T cell responses to AZD1222 COVID-19 vaccine (dated by TCRdb to 2020 to 2023). Regarding the complete study: Because spike-specific TCR depth and breadth did not differ between the two schedules, AZD1222 recipients who got a second dose at roughly 4 weeks were pooled with those who got a second dose at roughly 12 weeks. A total of 230 to 250 trial participants underwent TCR sequencing, of whom roughly 210 received two doses of AZD1222 and about 26 received two doses of the MenACWY control vaccine. Trial participants were enrolled by age into subgroups of 18-55, 56-69 and 70-plus years, and roughly 160, 29 and 62 TCR-sequenced participants, respectively, were included in these subgroups. Results the study describes overall, beyond this receptor: Spike-specific TCR breadth and depth rose significantly after two AZD1222 doses compared with day 0 and with MenACWY recipients. Participants were mostly white British, with more females than males. The authors suggested clonal diversity may have been underestimated. Nearly half of unique spike-specific TCRs reportedly recognized epitopes outside regions mutated in the B.1.351 and B.1.1.7 variants. In the small 56-69-year group, the increase in depth fell short of significance, most likely because of low power. No day 14 peak-response samples were available, so repertoires were characterized only after the peak T cell response. The whole spike protein was spanned by vaccine-associated CD4 TCRs, and dominant responses were seen in regions 160-218 and 743-854. Only a handful of AZD1222 recipients were SARS-CoV-2 seropositive at baseline, limiting conclusions about previously exposed vaccinees.

Here the sequenced sample was peripheral blood, taken on day 0 of AZD1222 vaccination. The rearrangement joined TRBV10-3 to TRBJ2-5; a stretch of 7 junction bases matches TRBD1. The sequence was obtained from an adult in good health. The CDR3 region: CAISDRTGQETQYF. The DNA is TGTGCCATCAGTGATAGGACAGGCCAAGAGACCCAGTACTTC.